What follows describes a single T cell receptor beta chain. Its matching antigen is unknown. These data belong to a study of monozygotic twins with inflammatory bowel disease. Molecular identifiers with 6-nucleotide sample barcodes were added during cDNA synthesis via template switching. With the 5' RACE reads reprocessed, TCRdb shows one record per CDR3 protein and no DNA. The sample's table shows approximately 150,000 distinct CDR3 sequences. Notes on the study in general: The study found lower TCRbeta diversity (inverse Simpson) in IBD patients than in healthy co-twins. The sharing of clonotypes with others was lower in IBD patients than in healthy twins, especially with disease activity.

After skipping T cell sorting, the authors isolated total RNA from whole blood. CDR3 length equals 13 residues. CDR1 and CDR2 (germline): SEHNR, FQNEAQ (reference sequence). The chain couples TRBV7-9 to TRBJ2-1; checking the TCRdb D call of TRBD1 is not possible without DNA. Source material: blood. The clonotype originates from a human donor with ulcerative colitis or Crohn's disease, or a healthy co-twin of an affected twin (not recorded which). This chain's CDR3 is CASSSTVYNEQFF.